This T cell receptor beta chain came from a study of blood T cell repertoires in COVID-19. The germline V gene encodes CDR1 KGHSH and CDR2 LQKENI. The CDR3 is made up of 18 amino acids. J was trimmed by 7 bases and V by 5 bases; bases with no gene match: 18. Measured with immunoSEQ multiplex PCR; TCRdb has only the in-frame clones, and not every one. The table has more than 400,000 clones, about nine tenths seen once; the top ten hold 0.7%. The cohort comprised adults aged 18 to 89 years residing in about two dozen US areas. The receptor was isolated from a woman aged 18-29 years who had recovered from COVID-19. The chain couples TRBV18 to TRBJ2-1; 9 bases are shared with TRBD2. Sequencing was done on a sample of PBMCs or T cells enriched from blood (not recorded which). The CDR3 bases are TGTGCCAGCTCAACCACGGGTAGCGGGGGACCAGGAGGGAATGAGCAGTTCTTC. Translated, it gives CASSTTGSGGPGGNEQFF.